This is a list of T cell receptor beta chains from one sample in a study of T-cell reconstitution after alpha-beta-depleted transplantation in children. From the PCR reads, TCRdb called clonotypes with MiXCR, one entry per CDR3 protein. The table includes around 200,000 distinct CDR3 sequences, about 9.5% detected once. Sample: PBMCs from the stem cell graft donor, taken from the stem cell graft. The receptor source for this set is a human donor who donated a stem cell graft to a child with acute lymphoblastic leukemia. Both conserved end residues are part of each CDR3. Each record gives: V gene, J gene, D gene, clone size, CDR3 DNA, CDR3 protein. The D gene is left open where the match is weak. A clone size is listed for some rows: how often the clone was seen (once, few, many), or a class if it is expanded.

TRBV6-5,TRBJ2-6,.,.,TGTGCCAGCAGTTGGAGAAGGGATGGGGCCAACGTCCTGACTTTC,CASSWRRDGANVLTF
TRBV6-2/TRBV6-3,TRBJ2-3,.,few,TGTGCCAGCAGCCATGGGGGGACCTTTCGAACAGATACGCAGTATTTT,CASSHGGTFRTDTQYF
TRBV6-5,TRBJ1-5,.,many,TGTGCCAGCAGGATCAGGGAGTATAGCAATCAGCCCCAGCATTTT,CASRIREYSNQPQHF
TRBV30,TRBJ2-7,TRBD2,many,TGTGCCTGGAGGCGGACTAGCGGGGGGGCTTTCGCTGACGAGCAGTACTTC,CAWRRTSGGAFADEQYF
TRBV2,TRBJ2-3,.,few,TGTGCCAGCAGTGGGTTGCCCACTAGCACAGATACGCAGTATTTT,CASSGLPTSTDTQYF
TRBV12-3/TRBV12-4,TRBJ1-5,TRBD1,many,TGTGCCAGCAGTCCACGGCAGGGGGCCCAGCCCCAGCATTTT,CASSPRQGAQPQHF
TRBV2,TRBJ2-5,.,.,TGTGCCAGCAGGGGTTATTCAGGGGCCGGGGGGACCCAGTACTTC,CASRGYSGAGGTQYF
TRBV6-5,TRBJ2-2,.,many,TGTGCCAGCAGTTACTCGAGCGCCGGGGAGCTGTTTTTT,CASSYSSAGELFF
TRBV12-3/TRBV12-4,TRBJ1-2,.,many,TGTGCCACCTCGAATAATGTGAATGGCTACACCTTC,CATSNNVNGYTF
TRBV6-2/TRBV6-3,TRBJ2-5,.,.,TGTGCCAGCATCCGGACGGGGGCGGTGGAGACCCAGTACTTC,CASIRTGAVETQYF
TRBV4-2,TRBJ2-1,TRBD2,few,TGTGCCAGCAGCCAAGAAGCGGGGATAGCCTACAATGAGCAGTTCTTC,CASSQEAGIAYNEQFF
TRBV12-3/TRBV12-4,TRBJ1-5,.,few,TGTGCCAGCAGTTTGGCTGGTCTGCGGGTCGGTCAGCCCCAGCATTTT,CASSLAGLRVGQPQHF
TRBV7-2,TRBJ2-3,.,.,TGTGCCAGCAGCTTAGCATTGGATACGCAGTATTTT,CASSLALDTQYF
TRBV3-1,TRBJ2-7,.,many,TGTGCCAGCAGTGTCAACCGGTCTCCCTACGAGCAGTACTTC,CASSVNRSPYEQYF
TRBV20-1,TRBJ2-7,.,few,TGCAGTGCTAGAGATCGTCAGGGCTACGAGCAGTACTTC,CSARDRQGYEQYF
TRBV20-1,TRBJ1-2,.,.,TGCAGTGCTAGTGTCCAGGGCGACTATGGCTACACCTTC,CSASVQGDYGYTF
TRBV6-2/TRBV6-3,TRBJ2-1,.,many,TGTGCCAGCAGTTACGGGAGGAGCTCCTACAATGAGCAGTTCTTC,CASSYGRSSYNEQFF
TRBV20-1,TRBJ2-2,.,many,TGCAGTGCTAGTGCAGGGACCGCCGGGGAGCTGTTTTTT,CSASAGTAGELFF
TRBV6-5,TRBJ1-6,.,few,TGTGCCAGCAGTTACTCAGCGATCAGCTCCTATAATTCACCCCTCCACTTT,CASSYSAISSYNSPLHF
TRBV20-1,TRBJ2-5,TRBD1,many,TGCAGTGCTAGAGATCCCCACGGACAGGGGGCGGTCAAGACCCAGTACTTC,CSARDPHGQGAVKTQYF
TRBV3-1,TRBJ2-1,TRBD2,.,TGTGCCAGCAGCCAAGTATCACTAGCGAGCTCCTACAATGAGCAGTTCTTC,CASSQVSLASSYNEQFF
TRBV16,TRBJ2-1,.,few,TGTGCCAGCAGCCAATCGGCCGGCAATGAGCAGTTCTTC,CASSQSAGNEQFF
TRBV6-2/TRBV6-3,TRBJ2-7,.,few,TGTGCCAGCAGTTCGCCGGGACTCCCGACTTACGAGCAGTACTTC,CASSSPGLPTYEQYF
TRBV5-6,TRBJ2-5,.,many,TGTGCCAGCAGCTTGAGGGACCGATACCAAGAGACCCAGTACTTC,CASSLRDRYQETQYF
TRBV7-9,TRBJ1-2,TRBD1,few,TGTGCCAGCAGTCGCCAGGGGGTAAGGGTCTATGGCTACACCTTC,CASSRQGVRVYGYTF
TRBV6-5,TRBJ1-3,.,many,TGTGCCAGCACCGACCGACCGGGGAGGGTACTCGGAAACACCATATATTTT,CASTDRPGRVLGNTIYF
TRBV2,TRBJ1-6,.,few,TGTGCCAGCAGTCCTCCGAATTCACCCCTCCACTTT,CASSPPNSPLHF